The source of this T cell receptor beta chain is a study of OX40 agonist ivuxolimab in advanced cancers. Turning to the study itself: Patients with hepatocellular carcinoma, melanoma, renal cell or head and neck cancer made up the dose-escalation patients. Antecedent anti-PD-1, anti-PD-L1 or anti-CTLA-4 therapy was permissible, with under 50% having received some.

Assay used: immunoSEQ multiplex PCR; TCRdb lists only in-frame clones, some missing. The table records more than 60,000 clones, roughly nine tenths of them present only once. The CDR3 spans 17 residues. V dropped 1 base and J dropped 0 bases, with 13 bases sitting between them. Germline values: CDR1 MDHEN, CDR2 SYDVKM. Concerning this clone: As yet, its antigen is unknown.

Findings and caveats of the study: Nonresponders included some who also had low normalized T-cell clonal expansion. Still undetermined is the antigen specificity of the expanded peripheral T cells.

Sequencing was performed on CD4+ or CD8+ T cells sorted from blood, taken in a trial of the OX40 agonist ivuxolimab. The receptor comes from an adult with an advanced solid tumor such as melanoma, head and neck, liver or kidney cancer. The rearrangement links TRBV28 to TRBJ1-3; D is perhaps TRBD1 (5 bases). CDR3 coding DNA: TGTGCCAGCAGTTTATACTTAGGGACCCTCTCTGGAAACACCATATATTTT. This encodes CASSLYLGTLSGNTIYF.